This TCR beta chain stems from a study of T-cell reconstitution after alpha-beta-depleted transplantation in children. General study results and limits: After one year, T-cell counts and TCRbeta diversity mostly came from new T cells. Expanded graft clones, several hundred of them, were reportedly the source of alpha-beta T cells about two months after transplant. Diversity of TCRbeta at day 60 was high in some patients, arising from surviving recipient T cells and thymic progenitors.

Many counts were recorded for this clonotype. Its antigen is currently unknown. This CDR3 is 14 amino acids long. Germline CDR1 reads MGHRA; CDR2 reads YSYEKL. The V end lost 4 bases, the J end lost 10 bases, and 17 bases lay between the germline ends. Preparation of the TCRbeta library used unique molecular identifiers. Using its own MiXCR run on the PCR reads, TCRdb lists one record per CDR3 protein. The sample shows hundreds of thousands of distinct CDR3 sequences, 15% to 20% of them seen only once. The clonotype originates from a boy less than two years old who had a stem cell transplant for Wiskott-Aldrich syndrome, so the T cells may come from the graft donor. This rearrangement joins TRBV4-1 to TRBJ2-1; weak D call: TRBD2 (5 bases). The source was PBMCs, mostly from graft donor cells, collected 360 days after TCRalphabeta/CD19-depleted stem cell transplant. CDR3 region: CASSPEGRRWEQFF. In DNA form, the CDR3 reads TGCGCCAGCAGCCCCGAAGGAAGGAGGTGGGAGCAGTTCTTC.